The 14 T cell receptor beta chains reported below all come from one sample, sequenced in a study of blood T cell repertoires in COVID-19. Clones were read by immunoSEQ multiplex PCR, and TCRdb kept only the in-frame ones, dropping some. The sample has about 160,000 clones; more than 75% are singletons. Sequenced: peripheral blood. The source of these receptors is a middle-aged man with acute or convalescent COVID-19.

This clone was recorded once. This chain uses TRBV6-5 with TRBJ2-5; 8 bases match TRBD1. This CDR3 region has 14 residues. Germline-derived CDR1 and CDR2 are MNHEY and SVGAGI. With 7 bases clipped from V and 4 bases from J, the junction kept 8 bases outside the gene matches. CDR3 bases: TGTGCCAGCACCCGGACAGGGCCTGGAGAGACCCAGTACTTC. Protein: CASTRTGPGETQYF.

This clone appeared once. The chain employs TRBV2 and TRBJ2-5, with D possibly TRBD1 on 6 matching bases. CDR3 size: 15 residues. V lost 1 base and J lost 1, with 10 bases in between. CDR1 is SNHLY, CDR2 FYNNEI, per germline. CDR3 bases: TGTGCCAGCAGTGAAGGCGGACAGCTCCAAGAGACCCAGTACTTC. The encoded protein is CASSEGGQLQETQYF.

This chain's CDR3 is CASSRTSGAFF. CDR3 coding DNA: TGTGCCAGCAGCCGAACGTCCGGAGCTTTCTTT. J is TRBJ1-1 and V is TRBV13, with D unclear. This CDR3 is built from 11 residues. V was shortened by 5 bases and J by 10 bases, with 11 bases between the two germline ends. The germline gives CDR1 PRHDT, CDR2 FYEKMQ (reference sequence).

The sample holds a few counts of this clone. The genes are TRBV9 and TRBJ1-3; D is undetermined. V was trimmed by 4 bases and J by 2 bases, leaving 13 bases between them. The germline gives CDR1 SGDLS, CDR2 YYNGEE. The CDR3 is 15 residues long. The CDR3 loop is CASSPPPQAGNTIYF. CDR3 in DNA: TGTGCCAGCAGCCCCCCACCCCAGGCTGGAAACACCATATATTTT.

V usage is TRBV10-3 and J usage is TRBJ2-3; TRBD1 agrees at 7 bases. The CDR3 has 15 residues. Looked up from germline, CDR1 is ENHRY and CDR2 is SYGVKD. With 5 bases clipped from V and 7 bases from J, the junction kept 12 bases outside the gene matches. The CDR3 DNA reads TGTGCCATCAGTAGAGACAGGGCCCAGATGAATACGCAGTATTTT. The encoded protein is CAISRDRAQMNTQYF.

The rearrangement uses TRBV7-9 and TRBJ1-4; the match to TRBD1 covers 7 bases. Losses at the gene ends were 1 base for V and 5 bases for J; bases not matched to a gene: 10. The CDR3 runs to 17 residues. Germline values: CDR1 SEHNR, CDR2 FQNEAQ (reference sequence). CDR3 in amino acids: CASSLGQGNRLNEKLFF. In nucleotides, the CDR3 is TGTGCCAGCAGCTTAGGACAGGGCAATAGACTCAATGAAAAACTGTTTTTT.

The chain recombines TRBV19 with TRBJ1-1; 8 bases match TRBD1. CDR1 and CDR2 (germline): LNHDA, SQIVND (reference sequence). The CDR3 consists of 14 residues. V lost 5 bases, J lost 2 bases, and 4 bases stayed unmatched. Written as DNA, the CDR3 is TGTGCCAGTAGTTCGACAGGGGACAACACTGAAGCTTTCTTT. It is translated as CASSSTGDNTEAFF.

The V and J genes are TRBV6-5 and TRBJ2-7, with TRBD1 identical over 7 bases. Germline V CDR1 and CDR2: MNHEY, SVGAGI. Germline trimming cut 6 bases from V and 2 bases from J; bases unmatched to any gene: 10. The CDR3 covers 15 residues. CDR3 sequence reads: CASSATGAHPYEQYF. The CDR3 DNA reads TGTGCCAGCAGCGCAACAGGGGCCCACCCCTACGAGCAGTACTTC.

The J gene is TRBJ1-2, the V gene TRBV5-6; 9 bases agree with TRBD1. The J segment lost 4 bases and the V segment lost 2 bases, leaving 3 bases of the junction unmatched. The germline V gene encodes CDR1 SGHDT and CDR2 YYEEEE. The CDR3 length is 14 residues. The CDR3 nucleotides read TGTGCCAGCAGCTTTGGACAGGGGTCCTATGGCTACACCTTC. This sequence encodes CASSFGQGSYGYTF.

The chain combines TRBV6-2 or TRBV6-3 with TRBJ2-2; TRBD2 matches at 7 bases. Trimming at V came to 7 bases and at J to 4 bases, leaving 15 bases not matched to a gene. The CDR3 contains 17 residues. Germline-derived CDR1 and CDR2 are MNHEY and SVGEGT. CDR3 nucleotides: TGTGCCAGCACCCCCCCCACGAGCGGGGTTGGCACCGGGGAGCTGTTTTTT. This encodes CASTPPTSGVGTGELFF.

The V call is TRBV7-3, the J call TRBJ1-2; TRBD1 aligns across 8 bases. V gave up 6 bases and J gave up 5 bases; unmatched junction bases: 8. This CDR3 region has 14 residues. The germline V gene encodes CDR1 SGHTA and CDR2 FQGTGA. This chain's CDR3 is CASSKTGEGYGYTF. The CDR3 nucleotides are TGTGCCAGCAGTAAGACAGGGGAGGGATATGGCTACACCTTC.

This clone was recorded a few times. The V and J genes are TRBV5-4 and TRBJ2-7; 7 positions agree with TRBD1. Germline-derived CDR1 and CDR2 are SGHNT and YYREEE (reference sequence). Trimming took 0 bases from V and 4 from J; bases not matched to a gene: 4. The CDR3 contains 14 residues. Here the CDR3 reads CASSLAGGSYEQYF. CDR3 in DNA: TGTGCCAGCAGCTTGGCAGGGGGTAGTTACGAGCAGTACTTC.

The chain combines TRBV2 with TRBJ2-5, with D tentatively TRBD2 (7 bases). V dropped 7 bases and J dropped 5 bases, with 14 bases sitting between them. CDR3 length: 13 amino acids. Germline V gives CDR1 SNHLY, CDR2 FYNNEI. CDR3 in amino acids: CASTFRGGETQYF. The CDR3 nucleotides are TGTGCCAGCACCTTTAGGGGGGGCGAGACCCAGTACTTC.

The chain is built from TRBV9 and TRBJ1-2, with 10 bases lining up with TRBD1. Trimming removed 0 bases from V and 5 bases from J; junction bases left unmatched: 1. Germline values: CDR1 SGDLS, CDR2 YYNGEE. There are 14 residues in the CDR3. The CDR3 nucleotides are TGTGCCAGCAGCGTAGGGGACAGGGGATATGGCTACACCTTC. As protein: CASSVGDRGYGYTF.